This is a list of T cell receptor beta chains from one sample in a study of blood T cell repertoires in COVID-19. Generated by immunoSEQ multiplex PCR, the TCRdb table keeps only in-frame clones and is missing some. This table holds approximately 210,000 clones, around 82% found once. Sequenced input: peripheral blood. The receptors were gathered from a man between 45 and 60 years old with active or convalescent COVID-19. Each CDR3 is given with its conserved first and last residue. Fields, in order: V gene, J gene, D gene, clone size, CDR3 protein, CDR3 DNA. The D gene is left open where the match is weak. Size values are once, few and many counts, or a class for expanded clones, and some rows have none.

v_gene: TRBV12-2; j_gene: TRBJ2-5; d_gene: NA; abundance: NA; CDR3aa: CASRPLRGHPGETQYF; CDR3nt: TGTGCAAGTCGCCCACTACGGGGACACCCCGGTGAGACCCAGTACTTC
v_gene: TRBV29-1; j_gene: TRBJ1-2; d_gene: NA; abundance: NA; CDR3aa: CSVEDLRYGYTF; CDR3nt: TGCAGCGTTGAAGACCTGCGCTATGGCTACACCTTC
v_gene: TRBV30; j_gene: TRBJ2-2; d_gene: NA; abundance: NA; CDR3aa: CAWSVQYPAGGTGELFF; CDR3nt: TGTGCCTGGAGTGTACAATACCCCGCCGGGGGCACCGGGGAGCTGTTTTTT
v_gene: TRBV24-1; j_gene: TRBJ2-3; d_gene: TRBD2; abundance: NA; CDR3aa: CATSDSSGGPSGTDTQYF; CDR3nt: TGTGCCACCAGTGATTCTAGCGGGGGGCCAAGCGGCACAGATACGCAGTATTTT
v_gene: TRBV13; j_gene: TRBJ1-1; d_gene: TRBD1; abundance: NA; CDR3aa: CASSNRQGLNTEAFF; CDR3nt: TGTGCCAGCAGCAACCGACAGGGATTGAACACTGAAGCTTTCTTT
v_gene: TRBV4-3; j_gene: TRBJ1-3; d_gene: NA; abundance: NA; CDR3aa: CASSQETSGNTIYF; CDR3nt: TGCGCCAGCAGCCAAGAAACTTCTGGAAACACCATATATTTT
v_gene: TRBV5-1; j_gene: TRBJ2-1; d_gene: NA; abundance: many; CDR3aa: CASSPRFRTQLDNEQFF; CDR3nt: TGCGCCAGCAGCCCGCGTTTCAGGACTCAACTCGACAATGAGCAGTTCTTC
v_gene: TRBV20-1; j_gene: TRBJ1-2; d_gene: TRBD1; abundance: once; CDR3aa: CSATTGLVNTF; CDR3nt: TGCAGTGCCACGACAGGGCTCGTCAACACCTTC
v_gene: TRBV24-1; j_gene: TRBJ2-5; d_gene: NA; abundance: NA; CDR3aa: CATSDSSQETQYF; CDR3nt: TGTGCCACCAGTGATTCATCACAAGAGACCCAGTACTTC
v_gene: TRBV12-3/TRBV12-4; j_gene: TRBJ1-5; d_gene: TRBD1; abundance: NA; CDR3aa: CASAGTDNQPQHF; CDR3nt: TGTGCCAGCGCCGGGACAGATAATCAGCCCCAGCATTTT
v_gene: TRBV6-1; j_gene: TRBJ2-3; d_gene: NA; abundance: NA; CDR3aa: CASSDGRGADTQYF; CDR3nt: TGTGCCAGCAGTGACGGCAGGGGGGCAGATACGCAGTATTTT
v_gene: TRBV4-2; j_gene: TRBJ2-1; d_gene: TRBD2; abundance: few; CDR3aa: CASSQGPVRLAGASSYNEQFF; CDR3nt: TGTGCCAGCAGCCAAGGTCCCGTCAGGCTAGCGGGGGCGTCCTCCTACAATGAGCAGTTCTTC
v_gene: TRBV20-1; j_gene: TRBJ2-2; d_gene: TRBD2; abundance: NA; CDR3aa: CSASILGTSISGELFF; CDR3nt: TGCAGTGCTAGTATACTCGGGACTAGTATTAGCGGGGAGCTGTTTTTT
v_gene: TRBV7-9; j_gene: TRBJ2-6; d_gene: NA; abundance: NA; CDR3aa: CASSPQGGSGANVLTF; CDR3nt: TGTGCCAGCAGCCCCCAGGGAGGTTCTGGGGCCAACGTCCTGACTTTC
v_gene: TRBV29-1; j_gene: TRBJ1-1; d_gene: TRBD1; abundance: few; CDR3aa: CSVRRGQRDTEAFF; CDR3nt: TGCAGCGTTCGTAGGGGACAGCGAGACACTGAAGCTTTCTTT
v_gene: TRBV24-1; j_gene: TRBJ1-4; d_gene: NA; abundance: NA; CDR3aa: CATYIRRWELFF; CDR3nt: TGTGCCACCTACATTCGGCGGTGGGAACTGTTTTTT
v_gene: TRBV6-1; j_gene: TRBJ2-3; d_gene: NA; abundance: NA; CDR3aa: CASSVLVRAGVITDTQYF; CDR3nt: TGTGCCAGCAGTGTCCTGGTGAGGGCGGGCGTAATCACAGATACGCAGTATTTT
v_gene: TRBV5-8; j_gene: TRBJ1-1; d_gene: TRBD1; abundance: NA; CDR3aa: CASSFGIQGSTEAFF; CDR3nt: TGTGCCAGCAGCTTCGGAATACAGGGGAGTACTGAAGCTTTCTTT
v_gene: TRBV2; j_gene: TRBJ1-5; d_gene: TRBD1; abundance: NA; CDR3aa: CASSADRGYNQPQHF; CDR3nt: TGTGCCAGCAGCGCTGACAGGGGCTACAATCAGCCCCAGCATTTT
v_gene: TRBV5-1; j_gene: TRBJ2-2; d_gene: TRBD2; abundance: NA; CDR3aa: CASSLPGLAYTGELFF; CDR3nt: TGCGCCAGCAGCTTGCCGGGACTAGCGTACACCGGGGAGCTGTTTTTT
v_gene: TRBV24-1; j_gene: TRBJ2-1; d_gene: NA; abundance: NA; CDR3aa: CATSENRDTNNEQFF; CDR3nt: TGTGCCACCAGCGAGAACCGGGACACTAACAATGAGCAGTTCTTC
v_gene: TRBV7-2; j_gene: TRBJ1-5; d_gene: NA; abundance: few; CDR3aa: CASSFTRDSGQPQHF; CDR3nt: TGTGCCAGCAGCTTCACCCGGGACTCGGGTCAGCCCCAGCATTTT
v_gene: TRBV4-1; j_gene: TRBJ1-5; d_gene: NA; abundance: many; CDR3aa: CASSQAQSNQPQHF; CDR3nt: TGCGCCAGCAGCCAAGCGCAGAGCAATCAGCCCCAGCATTTT
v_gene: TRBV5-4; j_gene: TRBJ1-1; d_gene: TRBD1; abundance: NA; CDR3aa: CASSSGQGLNTEAFF; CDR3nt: TGTGCCAGCAGCTCCGGACAGGGATTGAACACTGAAGCTTTCTTT
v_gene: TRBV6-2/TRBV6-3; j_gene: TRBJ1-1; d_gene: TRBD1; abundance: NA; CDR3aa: CASSYSGQGIAFF; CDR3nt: TGTGCCAGCAGTTACTCCGGACAGGGCATAGCTTTCTTT
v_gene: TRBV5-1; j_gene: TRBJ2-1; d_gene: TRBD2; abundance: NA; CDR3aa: CASSTGLAGDYEQFF; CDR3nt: TGCGCCAGCAGCACCGGACTAGCGGGGGATTATGAGCAGTTCTTC
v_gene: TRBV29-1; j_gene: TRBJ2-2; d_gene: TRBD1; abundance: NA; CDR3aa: CSGNRGDTGELFF; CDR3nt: TGCAGCGGAAACAGGGGAGACACCGGGGAGCTGTTTTTT
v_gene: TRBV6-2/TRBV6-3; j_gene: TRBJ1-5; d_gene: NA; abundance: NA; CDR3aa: CASSPKLTAYSNQPQHF; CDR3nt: TGTGCCAGCAGCCCTAAACTGACAGCGTATAGCAATCAGCCCCAGCATTTT
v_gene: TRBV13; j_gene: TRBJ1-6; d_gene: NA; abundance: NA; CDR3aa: CASSPRWGESLHF; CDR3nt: TGTGCCAGCAGCCCTCGCTGGGGGGAGTCCCTCCACTTT
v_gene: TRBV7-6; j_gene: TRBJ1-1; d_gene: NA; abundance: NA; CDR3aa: CASSPLARLRGSTEAFF; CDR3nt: TGTGCCAGCAGCCCGCTCGCTAGACTTCGGGGAAGCACTGAAGCTTTCTTT
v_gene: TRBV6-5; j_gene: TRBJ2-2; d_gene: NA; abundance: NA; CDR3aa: CASSYSFNTGELFF; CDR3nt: TGTGCCAGCAGTTACTCGTTCAATACCGGGGAGCTGTTTTTT